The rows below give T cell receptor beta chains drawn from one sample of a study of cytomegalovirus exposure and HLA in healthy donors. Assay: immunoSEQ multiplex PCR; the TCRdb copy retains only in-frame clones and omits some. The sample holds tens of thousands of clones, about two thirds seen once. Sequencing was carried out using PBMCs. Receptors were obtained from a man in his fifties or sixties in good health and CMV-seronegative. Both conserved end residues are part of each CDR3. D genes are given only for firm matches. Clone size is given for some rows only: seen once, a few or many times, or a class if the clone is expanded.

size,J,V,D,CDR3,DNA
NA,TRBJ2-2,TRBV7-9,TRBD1,CASSHPLGTANTGELFF,TGTGCCAGCAGCCACCCCCTGGGGACAGCGAACACCGGGGAGCTGTTTTTT
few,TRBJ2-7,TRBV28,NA,CASRPQGNYEQYF,TGTGCCAGCAGACCCCAGGGAAACTACGAGCAGTACTTC
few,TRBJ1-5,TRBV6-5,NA,CASSYSSSGNNQPQHF,TGTGCCAGCAGTTACTCTTCCTCAGGTAACAATCAGCCCCAGCATTTT
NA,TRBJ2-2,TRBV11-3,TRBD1,CASSKPGTGSFKGELFF,TGTGCCAGCAGTAAACCCGGGACAGGGTCCTTTAAGGGGGAGCTGTTTTTT
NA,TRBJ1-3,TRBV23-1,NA,CASSLRVFPGDTIYF,TGCGCCAGCAGTCTTCGGGTCTTCCCGGGAGACACCATATATTTT
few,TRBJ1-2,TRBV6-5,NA,CASRLVKANYGYTF,TGTGCCAGCAGACTCGTCAAAGCTAACTATGGCTACACCTTC
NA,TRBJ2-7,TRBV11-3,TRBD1,CASSPGTGRPYEQYF,TGTGCCAGCAGCCCTGGGACAGGTCGCCCCTACGAGCAGTACTTC
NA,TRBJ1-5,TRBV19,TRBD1,CASQGVGWQPQHF,TGTGCCAGTCAGGGGGTTGGATGGCAGCCCCAGCATTTT
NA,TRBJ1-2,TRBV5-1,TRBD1,CASSRDRAGYGYTF,TGCGCCAGCAGCAGAGACAGGGCCGGCTATGGCTACACCTTC
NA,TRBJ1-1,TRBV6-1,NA,CASSLLQAGLTEAFF,TGTGCCAGCAGCCTCCTACAGGCGGGACTGACTGAAGCTTTCTTT
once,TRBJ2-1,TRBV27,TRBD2,CASSILAGGNEQFF,TGTGCCAGCAGTATACTAGCGGGAGGCAATGAGCAGTTCTTC
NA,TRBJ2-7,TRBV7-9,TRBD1,CASSPFGTVFYEQYF,TGTGCCAGCAGTCCTTTCGGGACAGTATTCTACGAGCAGTACTTC
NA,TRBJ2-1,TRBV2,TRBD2,CASRGTRTNEQFF,TGTGCCAGCAGGGGGACTAGAACGAATGAGCAGTTCTTC
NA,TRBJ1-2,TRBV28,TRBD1,CASSFPGGPRYGYTF,TGTGCCAGCAGTTTCCCAGGGGGGCCGAGGTATGGCTACACCTTC